The T cell receptor (beta chain) under discussion was sequenced for a study of blood T cell repertoires in COVID-19. Across the study: There were acute and convalescent COVID-19 samples, and they came from the United States, Italy and Spain. T cells, B-cell-depleted T cells, or PBMCs provided the cDNA or gDNA that served as material.

The CDR3 sequence is 16 residues long. Trimming shortened V by 1 base and J by 4 bases, and 16 bases separated the two germline ends. Germline values: CDR1 MDHEN, CDR2 SYDVKM. Original processing methods: Amplifying reference gene primers gave estimates of nucleated cell counts. Repertoires were generated with immunoSEQ multiplex PCR, while TCRdb's copy carries only in-frame clones and drops some. V and J calls and clone size are given by that table; D and trimming were obtained from the DNA. The data show approximately 270,000 clones, approximately 89% seen once. The V gene is TRBV28, the J gene TRBJ1-2; weak D call: TRBD1 (6 bases). This receptor was taken from a man aged 35 to 55 with active or convalescent COVID-19. Specimen: peripheral blood. The CDR3 protein is CASSLSGQPVRYGYTF. DNA for the CDR3: TGTGCCAGCAGTTTATCCGGACAGCCGGTACGCTATGGCTACACCTTC.